These 24 T cell receptor beta chains were sequenced from one sample in a study of blood T cells in healthy people across ages. A sample-barcoded 5' primer and a J-beta primer mix were used in a second PCR of roughly 6 to 12 cycles. MiXCR, applied by TCRdb to the 5' RACE reads, yields one record per CDR3 protein. The sample has some 1.5 million distinct CDR3 sequences, roughly 27% seen once. The sequenced sample consisted of blood. The receptors shown here come from a woman in her 30s in good health.

The gene calls are TRBV6-5 and TRBJ2-1; TRBD1 might be the D (6 bases). Germline V gene lookup returns CDR1 MNHEY and CDR2 SVGAGI. Trimming cost V 0 bases and J 1 base, with 13 bases left between them. The CDR3 has 17 amino acids. CDR3 in DNA: TGTGCCAGCAGTTACTCCCCAGGGGAACCATCCTACAATGAGCAGTTCTTC. Translated: CASSYSPGEPSYNEQFF.

This clonotype came up a few times. The chain joins TRBV5-1 to TRBJ1-4; 10 bases match TRBD1. Trimming cost V 1 base and J 6 bases; bases outside gene matches: 6. The length of the CDR3 is 16 residues. In germline, CDR1 is SGHRS, CDR2 YFSETQ. CDR3 coding DNA: TGCGCCAGCAGCTTGTCCCCCGGGACAGGGGATGAAAAACTGTTTTTT. This sequence encodes CASSLSPGTGDEKLFF.

V is TRBV20-1 and J is TRBJ1-6; D is unresolved. V was pared by 6 bases and J by 7 bases, with 10 bases between. Germline lookup yields CDR1 DFQATT and CDR2 SNEGSKA (reference sequence). The CDR3 totals 12 residues. The chain's CDR3 is CSAEAGNSPLHF. The DNA of the CDR3 is TGCAGTGCGGAGGCCGGCAATTCACCCCTCCACTTT.

This clonotype was seen only a few times. This chain connects TRBV5-1 to TRBJ2-3; D is uncertain. The germline V gene has CDR1 SGHRS and CDR2 YFSETQ. The CDR3 contains 15 residues. The germline V and J ends were trimmed by 0 bases and 0 bases, with 8 bases remaining between them. CDR3 DNA sequence: TGCGCCAGCAGCTTGGGCCTCACTAGCACAGATACGCAGTATTTT. This translates into CASSLGLTSTDTQYF.

This clonotype was observed many times. The chain employs TRBV20-1 and TRBJ2-5, with D perhaps being TRBD1 or TRBD2 (6 bases each). Germline V gene sequence: CDR1 DFQATT, CDR2 SNEGSKA (reference sequence). The CDR3 loop spans 13 amino acids. Trimming shortened V by 7 bases and J by 5 bases, and 17 bases separated the two germline ends. CDR3 sequence reads: CSGKRGAGETQYF. CDR3 bases: TGCAGTGGAAAGAGGGGGGCCGGCGAGACCCAGTACTTC.

This clonotype was counted at least ten times. This rearrangement joins TRBV6-5 to TRBJ2-3, with 10 bases fitting TRBD2. The CDR3 spans 15 residues. Germline V gene data show CDR1 as MNHEY and CDR2 as SVGAGI. With V trimmed by 2 bases and J by 6 bases, 5 bases remained unmatched. The CDR3 spells CASSYRAGGRDTQYF. The CDR3 DNA reads as TGTGCCAGCAGTTACCGAGCGGGGGGGCGTGATACGCAGTATTTT.

CDR3 nucleotide sequence: TGCAGTGCTAGGTACCCTAGCGGGTTGAACAATGAGCAGTTCTTC. Translation gives CSARYPSGLNNEQFF. The V call is TRBV20-1, the J call TRBJ2-1, with 8 bases identical to TRBD2. This CDR3 region has 15 residues. CDR1 DFQATT and CDR2 SNEGSKA come from the germline V gene (reference sequence). V shed 3 bases, J shed 5 bases, and the junction held 9 bases outside the gene matches.

This clonotype was seen repeatedly, ten times or more. This chain joins TRBV6-1 and TRBJ2-7; 8 bases map to TRBD2. From germline, CDR1 is MNHNS and CDR2 SASEGT. This CDR3 is 18 amino acids long. The V and J ends lost 7 bases and 0 bases, in that order; junction bases with no gene match: 17. The CDR3 DNA follows: TGTGCCAGCATTCTAAGCTTACCGGAGCGGGAGTTCTCCTACGAGCAGTACTTC. Protein: CASILSLPEREFSYEQYF.

V usage is TRBV6-1 and J usage is TRBJ2-5, with TRBD2 matching 7 bases. From germline, CDR1 is MNHNS and CDR2 SASEGT. The CDR3 is made up of 14 amino acids. Germline trimming cut 2 bases from V and 2 bases from J; bases unmatched to any gene: 2. In DNA form, the CDR3 reads TGTGCCAGCAGTGAACCGGGACTACAAGAGACCCAGTACTTC. This translates into CASSEPGLQETQYF.

Turning to this clonotype: Being one base from a much bigger clone, this may be a read error. V usage is TRBV24-1 and J usage is TRBJ2-1; 11 nucleotides line up with TRBD2. The CDR3 extends over 16 amino acids. CDR1 and CDR2 from the germline V gene are KGHDR and SFDVKD. The V gene end was trimmed by 4 bases and the J gene end by 6 bases; junction bases not matched to a gene: 7. This chain's CDR3 is CATSDTTSGRGNEQFF. CDR3 coding DNA: TGTGCCACCAGTGACACTACTAGCGGGAGAGGCAATGAGCAGTTCTTC.

Comments on this clonotype: A much more abundant neighbour one base away suggests this may be a read error. The J gene is TRBJ2-1, the V gene TRBV6-2 or TRBV6-3, with D tentatively TRBD1 (6 bases). The closer fit of TRBJ2-7 to the DNA end suggests the J call may be wrong. CDR1 is MNHEY and CDR2 is SVGEGT in the germline V gene. This CDR3 has 15 amino acids. As DNA, the CDR3 is TGTGCCAGCAGTTACCAGGGGCGCTCCTACAATGAGCAGTACTTC. Translation: CASSYQGRSYNEQYF.

The chain links TRBV7-2 to TRBJ2-5; D tentatively reads TRBD1 or TRBD2 (5 bases each). Trimming pared 5 bases from V and 5 bases from J, leaving 18 bases between. The CDR3 covers 15 residues. Germline V CDR1 and CDR2: SGHTA, FQGNSA. This chain's CDR3 is CASSQLGTLGETQYF. CDR3 sequence (DNA): TGTGCCAGCAGCCAACTCGGGACCCTCGGGGAGACCCAGTACTTC.

This clonotype occurred many times. V usage is TRBV12-3 or TRBV12-4 and J usage is TRBJ2-4; D is unclear. This CDR3 is 13 amino acids long. V dropped 6 bases and J dropped 6 bases, with 12 bases sitting between them. Here the CDR3 DNA reads TGTGCCAGCAGGCCGCCGGGCAGAAACATTCAGTACTTC. Its translation is CASRPPGRNIQYF.

The gene calls are TRBV7-9 and TRBJ2-3; 10 bases fit TRBD2. The CDR3 has 16 residues. The V segment lost 1 base and the J segment 4 bases; nucleotides outside the gene matches: 5. Germline V lookup: CDR1 SEHNR, CDR2 FQNEAQ (reference sequence). The CDR3 spells CASSLVLAGESDTQYF. CDR3 coding DNA: TGTGCCAGCAGCTTAGTGCTAGCGGGAGAATCAGATACGCAGTATTTT.

This clonotype was counted at least ten times. V is TRBV29-1 and J is TRBJ2-7; D is unresolved. The length of the CDR3 is 13 residues. The germline gives CDR1 SQVTM, CDR2 ANQGSEA. Trimming shortened V by 5 bases and J by 3 bases, and 14 bases separated the two germline ends. Here the CDR3 DNA reads TGCAGCGTTAGTTCTGGCAGGTACTACGAGCAGTACTTC. Its protein is CSVSSGRYYEQYF.

This chain uses TRBV7-9 with TRBJ1-5; 10 bases are shared with TRBD1. Germline CDR1 reads SEHNR; CDR2 reads FQNEAQ (reference sequence). This CDR3 has 15 amino acids. The junction had 9 bases not matched to a gene; V was cut back by 6 bases and J by 7 bases. This CDR3 reads CASSPDRGREQPQHF. CDR3 sequence (DNA): TGTGCCAGCAGTCCCGACAGGGGGCGGGAACAGCCCCAGCATTTT.

This chain joins TRBV3-1 and TRBJ2-1, with D possibly being TRBD1 (5 bases). Germline V gives CDR1 LGHDT, CDR2 YNNKEL (reference sequence). This CDR3 has 17 residues. The ends were cut back, 3 bases at V and 5 bases at J, with 20 bases in the middle. The CDR3 is CASSHIYQGLGHNEQFF. The DNA of the CDR3 is TGTGCCAGCAGCCACATTTATCAGGGCCTGGGGCACAATGAGCAGTTCTTC.

The chain recombines TRBV18 with TRBJ2-5; a possible D gene is TRBD2 (6 bases). Trimming removed 3 bases at V and 4 bases at J, with 12 bases between. Germline CDR1 and CDR2: KGHSH and LQKENI. This CDR3 is built from 14 residues. The CDR3 nucleotides are TGTGCCAGCTCACCGGTCAGGGAGGTAGAGACCCAGTACTTC. This translates into CASSPVREVETQYF.

This chain joins TRBV20-1 and TRBJ2-1; D remains unclear. The V gene lost 8 bases and the J gene lost 6 bases, with 23 bases spanning the gap. The germline V gene has CDR1 DFQATT and CDR2 SNEGSKA (reference sequence). The CDR3 is 15 residues long. The chain's CDR3 is CSCFVPVGSGNEQFF. In DNA form, the CDR3 reads TGCAGTTGTTTTGTCCCCGTCGGCTCAGGCAATGAGCAGTTCTTC.

This chain connects TRBV19 to TRBJ2-3, with a tentative D call TRBD2 (6 bases). This CDR3 region has 14 residues. V was shortened by 10 bases and J by 5 bases, with 19 bases between the two germline ends. Germline V gene sequence: CDR1 LNHDA, CDR2 SQIVND (reference sequence). Here the CDR3 DNA reads TGTGCCACCACCTGGGGCGGGGAGCGAGATACGCAGTATTTT. Translated: CATTWGGERDTQYF. The full variable domain, rest sourced from reference TRBV19 and TRBJ2-3, is DGGITQSPKYLFRKEGQNVTLSCEQNLNHDAMYWYRQDPGQGLRLIYYSQIVNDFQKGDIAEGYSVSREKKESFPLTVTSAQKNPTAFYLCATTWGGERDTQYFGPGTRLTVL.

The J gene is TRBJ2-7, the V gene TRBV11-2; the match to TRBD1 covers 9 bases. This CDR3 is built from 14 residues. Germline-derived CDR1 and CDR2 are SGHAT and FQNNGV. Unmatched junction bases numbered 4, after V lost 3 bases and J lost 4 bases. CDR3 region: CASSFMGQGYEQYF. The CDR3 nucleotides read TGTGCCAGCAGCTTCATGGGACAGGGTTACGAGCAGTACTTC.

With regard to this clonotype: Sequence at one end of the junction differs from germline and may be a read error. The chain recombines TRBV12-3 or TRBV12-4 with TRBJ1-2; 9 bases map to TRBD1. The CDR3 contains 16 residues. The CDR3 region has the DNA TGTGCCGGCAGTAGCTACCGGGACAGGGTATTGTATGGCTACACCTTC. Translation: CAGSSYRDRVLYGYTF.

The V and J genes are TRBV7-9 and TRBJ1-2; D ambiguous. CDR1 is SEHNR, CDR2 FQNEAQ, per germline (reference sequence). CDR3 length: 13 amino acids. With 1 base removed from V and 6 bases from J, the gap between germline ends came to 9 bases. This chain's CDR3 is CASSLEGENGYTF. The CDR3 DNA sequence: TGTGCCAGCAGCTTAGAAGGAGAGAATGGCTACACCTTC. The full variable domain, in which reference TRBV7-9 and TRBJ1-2 provide the parts outside the CDR3, is DTGVSQNPRHKITKRGQNVTFRCDPISEHNRLYWYRQTLGQGPEFLTYFQNEAQLEKSRLLSDRFSAERPKGSFSTLEIQRTEQGDSAMYLCASSLEGENGYTFGSGTRLTVV.

The rearrangement links TRBV25-1 to TRBJ1-5; D gene ambiguous. Germline CDR1 MGHDK, CDR2 SYGVNS. The CDR3 is 18 residues long. V was trimmed by 9 bases and J by 4 bases, leaving 28 bases between them. The CDR3 coding sequence is TGTGCCAGAAGCGAGCACGGTTGGGCATTGAATCGAAATCAGCCCCAGCATTTT. Translated, it gives CARSEHGWALNRNQPQHF.